What follows is one TCR beta chain and its context. This sample is part of a study of T-cell reconstitution after alpha-beta-depleted transplantation in children. Preparation of the TCRbeta library was carried out with unique molecular identifiers. TCRdb re-derived calls from the PCR reads in MiXCR, one entry per CDR3 protein. The table shows hundreds of thousands of distinct CDR3 sequences, with 9.9% occurring only once. This specimen was PBMCs from the stem cell graft donor, taken from the stem cell graft. This TCR derives from a human donor who donated a stem cell graft to a child with SCID.

The CDR3 DNA follows: TGTGCCAGCAGGGGTCACGAGCAGTACTTC. It specifies CASRGHEQYF. The gene calls are TRBV2 and TRBJ2-7, with D hard to call. CDR3 length equals 10 residues. Germline V gene data show CDR1 as SNHLY and CDR2 as FYNNEI. V shed 6 bases and J shed 5 bases, with 5 bases lying between them. The variable domain in full, with the rest retrieved from reference TRBV2 and TRBJ2-7, is EPEVTQTPSHQVTQMGQEVILRCVPISNHLYFYWYRQILGQKVEFLVSFYNNEISEKSEIFDDQFSVERPDGSNFTLKIRSTKLEDSAMYFCASRGHEQYFGPGTRLTVT.